A single sample is the source of the 26 T cell receptor beta chains below, sequenced in a study of T cells in Graves' hyperthyroidism and ophthalmopathy. Template material for amplifying TCR beta CDR3 regions consisted of RNA transcripts. Researchers ran a first-round RT-PCR on the TCR CDR3 using the HTBI primer set. MiXCR was run by TCRdb on the multiplex PCR reads, yielding one entry per CDR3 protein. Among roughly 630,000 distinct CDR3 sequences, 15% to 19% were seen once, and the ten largest hold around 6.6%. Specimen: blood. The receptors shown here come from a woman in her 30s with Graves' hyperthyroidism.

The CDR3 spells CASSQGTTTTSQYF. CDR3 sequence (DNA): TGCGCCAGCAGCCAGGGGACAACCACTACGAGTCAGTACTTC. V usage is TRBV5-1 and J usage is TRBJ2-7; weak D call: TRBD1 (6 bases). The CDR3 spans 14 residues. Trimming removed 4 bases from V and 10 bases from J, with 21 bases in between. Per germline, CDR1 SGHRS and CDR2 YFSETQ.

The table lists this clonotype with many counts. The chain joins TRBV3-1 to TRBJ1-1; the D gene is possibly TRBD1 (5 bases). Germline lookup yields CDR1 LGHDT and CDR2 YNNKEL (reference sequence). This CDR3 spans 16 amino acids. V was clipped by 4 bases and J by 4 bases, with 19 bases between them. The CDR3 coding sequence is TGTGCCAGCAGCCGTCCCGGGGACCTCTGGGGCACTGAAGCTTTCTTT. Protein sequence: CASSRPGDLWGTEAFF.

This clonotype showed up just a few times. V usage is TRBV6-2 or TRBV6-3 and J usage is TRBJ2-6; TRBD1 matches at 8 bases. This CDR3 comprises 18 residues. After removal of 4 bases from V and 2 bases from J, the junction contained 10 bases not matched to a gene. Germline CDR1 and CDR2: MNHEY and SVGEGT. The CDR3 nucleotides read TGTGCCAGCAGTTCCGGACAGGGTCCGGTCCCTGGGGCCAACGTCCTGACTTTC. It codes for CASSSGQGPVPGANVLTF.

This chain uses TRBV20-1 with TRBJ2-1; D remains unclear. Trimming cost V 7 bases and J 0 bases, with 7 bases left between them. The CDR3 extends over 12 amino acids. CDR1 is DFQATT, CDR2 SNEGSKA, per germline (reference sequence). CDR3: CSVKGSYNEQFF. CDR3 sequence (DNA): TGCAGTGTCAAAGGCTCCTACAATGAGCAGTTCTTC.

The CDR3 region has the DNA TGTGCCAGCAGTCCCCCGGTGGTAGCCAGGAGCACAGATACGCAGTATTTT. It codes for CASSPPVVARSTDTQYF. The V gene is TRBV25-1, the J gene TRBJ2-3; D remains unclear. V shed 5 bases and J shed 0 bases, with 18 bases lying between them. CDR1 MGHDK and CDR2 SYGVNS come from the germline V gene. This CDR3 is 17 amino acids long.

V gene TRBV9 combines with J gene TRBJ1-2, with D unresolved. Germline lookup yields CDR1 SGDLS and CDR2 YYNGEE. This CDR3 is built from 13 residues. Trimming shortened V by 2 bases and J by 4 bases, and 9 bases separated the two germline ends. The CDR3 DNA follows: TGTGCCAGCAGCGTTTCGGGTTTCTATGGCTACACCTTC. Protein product: CASSVSGFYGYTF.

This clonotype was detected ten times or more. This rearrangement joins TRBV5-1 to TRBJ2-3; 7 bases fit TRBD1. CDR3 length equals 15 residues. The trim removed 4 bases at V and 2 bases at J, leaving 7 bases unmatched. Germline loops: CDR1 SGHRS, CDR2 YFSETQ. The CDR3 reads CASSASGTATDTQYF. CDR3 coding DNA: TGCGCCAGCAGCGCCTCCGGGACAGCCACAGATACGCAGTATTTT.

This clonotype occurred many times. The chain combines TRBV24-1 with TRBJ2-7; a weak D match, TRBD2 (6 bases). Germline-derived CDR1 and CDR2 are KGHDR and SFDVKD. The CDR3 contains 13 residues. V shed 1 base and J shed 3 bases, with 6 bases lying between them. The CDR3 loop is CATSDFGGYEQYF. In DNA, the CDR3 is TGTGCCACCAGTGATTTCGGGGGCTACGAGCAGTACTTC.

This chain connects TRBV7-9 to TRBJ1-3; perhaps TRBD1 as D (5 bases). V was pared by 2 bases and J by 0 bases, with 11 bases between. Germline values: CDR1 SEHNR, CDR2 FQNEAQ (reference sequence). The CDR3 covers 16 residues. CDR3 region: CASSLSGGSSGNTIYF. DNA for the CDR3: TGTGCCAGCAGCTTAAGTGGGGGAAGCTCTGGAAACACCATATATTTT.

J is TRBJ1-3 and V is TRBV3-1, with D possibly being TRBD1 (6 bases). There are 16 residues in the CDR3. Germline V lookup: CDR1 LGHDT, CDR2 YNNKEL (reference sequence). Trimming removed 0 bases at V and 2 bases at J, with 11 bases between. CDR3 in amino acids: CASSQDSGTTGNTIYF. For the CDR3, the DNA is TGTGCCAGCAGCCAAGACTCCGGGACAACTGGAAACACCATATATTTT. The full variable domain, its missing parts supplied by reference TRBV3-1 and TRBJ1-3, is DTAVSQTPKYLVTQMGNDKSIKCEQNLGHDTMYWYKQDSKKFLKIMFSYNNKELIINETVPNRFSPKSPDKAHLNLHINSLELGDSAVYFCASSQDSGTTGNTIYFGEGSWLTVV.

There are many counts of this clonotype. The chain carries TRBV20-1 and TRBJ2-1; 13 bases agree with TRBD2. The CDR3 contains 16 residues. The germline V gene has CDR1 DFQATT and CDR2 SNEGSKA (reference sequence). V trimming: 5 bases; J trimming: 5 bases; junction bases outside the gene matches: 9. CDR3 nucleotide sequence: TGCAGTGCTCCCATACTAGCGGGAGGGCCCCACAATGAGCAGTTCTTC. It specifies CSAPILAGGPHNEQFF.

This clonotype has ten or more counts. This chain joins TRBV20-1 and TRBJ2-2; 10 positions agree with TRBD2. Germline V gene sequence: CDR1 DFQATT, CDR2 SNEGSKA (reference sequence). The J segment lost 0 bases and the V segment lost 2 bases, leaving 12 bases of the junction unmatched. The CDR3 is 19 residues long. The CDR3 region has the DNA TGCAGTGCTAGATCGCACACCGGGACTAGCGTCTCGAACACCGGGGAGCTGTTTTTT. It codes for CSARSHTGTSVSNTGELFF.

This clonotype came up many times. CDR3 in DNA: TGTGCCAGCAGCCAAGGTCGACCAGGGGGCGCCTACGAGCAGTACTTC. As protein: CASSQGRPGGAYEQYF. The genes are TRBV14 and TRBJ2-7; 8 nucleotides line up with TRBD1. The CDR3 runs to 16 residues. Trimming took 1 base from V and 2 from J; bases not matched to a gene: 7. Germline CDR1 and CDR2: SGHDN and FVKESK. The full variable domain, its missing parts supplied by reference TRBV14 and TRBJ2-7, is EAGVTQFPSHSVIEKGQTVTLRCDPISGHDNLYWYRRVMGKEIKFLLHFVKESKQDESGMPNNRFLAERTGGTYSTLKVQPAELEDSGVYFCASSQGRPGGAYEQYFGPGTRLTVT.

This clonotype has a count of ten or more. This chain joins TRBV7-8 and TRBJ1-1; D call uncertain. The V gene lost 1 base and the J gene lost 5 bases, with 17 bases spanning the gap. CDR3 length: 16 amino acids. The V gene's germline CDR1 is SGHVS and CDR2 FQNEAQ. This CDR3 reads CASSLDWVRRGTEAFF. The CDR3 nucleotides are TGTGCCAGCAGCTTAGATTGGGTGCGCCGAGGGACTGAAGCTTTCTTT.

The chain links TRBV7-9 to TRBJ1-4, with D perhaps TRBD1 (5 bases). Per germline, CDR1 SEHNR and CDR2 FQNEAQ (reference sequence). The CDR3 is 14 residues long. Trimming cost V 5 bases and J 3 bases, with 10 bases left between them. The CDR3 spells CASSHDSSNEKLFF. CDR3 DNA: TGTGCCAGCAGCCACGACAGCTCTAATGAAAAACTGTTTTTT. Full variable domain (rest looked up from reference TRBV7-9 and TRBJ1-4): DTGVSQNPRHKITKRGQNVTFRCDPISEHNRLYWYRQTLGQGPEFLTYFQNEAQLEKSRLLSDRFSAERPKGSFSTLEIQRTEQGDSAMYLCASSHDSSNEKLFFGSGTQLSVL.

This clonotype was detected ten times or more. This rearrangement joins TRBV5-6 to TRBJ2-2; a possible D gene is TRBD2 (6 bases). CDR1 SGHDT and CDR2 YYEEEE come from the germline V gene. Deletions cut 3 bases from V and 5 bases from J, with 11 bases between. The CDR3 has 14 residues. The CDR3 DNA sequence: TGTGCCAGCAGCTCTGTTGCGGGAACCGGGGAGCTGTTTTTT. It encodes CASSSVAGTGELFF.

This clonotype has ten or more counts. This chain joins TRBV20-1 and TRBJ2-3, with 11 bases aligning to TRBD2. Losses at the gene ends were 3 bases for V and 5 bases for J; bases not matched to a gene: 7. Germline V lookup: CDR1 DFQATT, CDR2 SNEGSKA (reference sequence). This CDR3 spans 15 amino acids. This CDR3 reads CSASLTSGIVDTQYF. The CDR3 bases are TGCAGTGCTAGCTTGACTAGCGGGATTGTAGATACGCAGTATTTT.

The genes are TRBV30 and TRBJ2-1, with D possibly being TRBD1 (5 bases). There are 13 residues in the CDR3. With 5 bases removed from V and 6 bases from J, the gap between germline ends came to 14 bases. The germline CDR1 and CDR2 sequences are GTSNPN and SVGIG (reference sequence). The CDR3 protein is CAWGATSGNEQFF. The CDR3 nucleotides are TGTGCCTGGGGGGCGACTTCGGGCAATGAGCAGTTCTTC.

This clonotype showed up many times. The V gene is TRBV20-1, the J gene TRBJ2-7; D remains ambiguous. Germline CDR1 and CDR2: DFQATT and SNEGSKA (reference sequence). V lost 1 base to trimming and J lost 0 bases, with 7 bases between them. The CDR3 spans 13 residues. The CDR3 bases are TGCAGTGCTAGAGGTAGGGACTCCTACGAGCAGTACTTC. Residues: CSARGRDSYEQYF.

There are many counts of this clonotype. The chain joins TRBV12-3 or TRBV12-4 to TRBJ2-7, with D uncertain. This CDR3 has 17 residues. Between the trimmed V and J ends, which lost 3 bases and 2 bases, there was a span of 20 bases. The CDR3 region is CASSFPSTTSPPYEQYF. CDR3 bases: TGTGCCAGCAGTTTCCCGAGTACGACATCCCCCCCCTACGAGCAGTACTTC.

In this sample, this clonotype turned up many times. The genes are TRBV28 and TRBJ1-4; D uncertain. V gave up 2 bases and J gave up 4 bases, with 11 bases separating them. The CDR3 runs 15 residues. CDR1 is MDHEN, CDR2 SYDVKM, per germline. CDR3 region: CASSLISDGNEKLFF. The CDR3 DNA follows: TGTGCCAGCAGTTTAATCTCGGACGGTAATGAAAAACTGTTTTTT.

The table lists this clonotype with many counts. The chain recombines TRBV20-1 with TRBJ1-5; 11 nucleotides align to TRBD1. The CDR3 totals 16 residues. Looked up from germline, CDR1 is DFQATT and CDR2 is SNEGSKA (reference sequence). V dropped 6 bases and J dropped 0; count of bases not matched to a gene: 7. The CDR3 protein is CSAAWTGGYSNQPQHF. For the CDR3, the DNA is TGCAGTGCCGCTTGGACAGGGGGCTATAGCAATCAGCCCCAGCATTTT.

V usage is TRBV2 and J usage is TRBJ1-4; the D gene is possibly TRBD1 (5 bases). CDR1 and CDR2 from the germline V gene are SNHLY and FYNNEI. The CDR3 extends over 14 amino acids. Trimming took 4 bases from V and 5 from J, leaving 11 bases between them. The CDR3 sequence is CASSGDGPNEKLFF. The CDR3, as DNA: TGTGCCAGCAGTGGGGACGGCCCCAATGAAAAACTGTTTTTT.

This clonotype was detected ten times or more. The chain uses TRBV30 and TRBJ2-7; TRBD2 matches at 9 bases. CDR3 size: 14 residues. Germline-derived CDR1 and CDR2 are GTSNPN and SVGIG (reference sequence). Trimming at V came to 5 bases and at J to 5 bases, leaving 10 bases not matched to a gene. The CDR3 DNA follows: TGTGCCTGGGATAGCGGGAGTAATCCCCACGAGCAGTACTTC. Its translation: CAWDSGSNPHEQYF. Full variable domain (rest looked up from reference TRBV30 and TRBJ2-7): SQTIHQWPATLVQPVGSPLSLECTVEGTSNPNLYWYRQAAGRGLQLLFYSVGIGQISSEVPQNLSASRPQDRQFILSSKKLLLSDSGFYLCAWDSGSNPHEQYFGPGTRLTVT.

This clonotype turned up a few times. The chain combines TRBV24-1 with TRBJ2-7, with a weak D call TRBD1 (7 bases). The CDR3 is 13 residues long. CDR1 is KGHDR, CDR2 SFDVKD, per germline. Deletions cut 7 bases from V and 7 bases from J, with 16 bases between. The CDR3 sequence: CATSKKTGREQYF. CDR3 nucleotide sequence: TGTGCCACCAGCAAAAAGACAGGGAGGGAGCAGTACTTC.

This clonotype was detected ten times or more. The chain couples TRBV6-6 to TRBJ2-7; D not resolved. The length of the CDR3 is 16 residues. V lost 1 base to trimming and J lost 1 base, with 14 bases between them. Germline V gives CDR1 MNHNY, CDR2 SVGAGI (reference sequence). The CDR3 region is CASSYLAPDISYEQYF. For the CDR3, the DNA is TGTGCCAGCAGTTACTTGGCCCCCGACATATCCTACGAGCAGTACTTC.